This T cell receptor (beta chain) originates from a study of CD8 T cells in ankylosing spondylitis. Study outcomes and limitations: Reported data indicate significant enrichment of disease-linked clones within matched ankylosing spondylitis synovial fluid.

TCRdb independently ran MiXCR on the 5' RACE reads; one entry per CDR3 protein. The sample has approximately 300,000 distinct CDR3 sequences; roughly 20% are singletons. As to this clonotype: Antigen specificity is unknown.

This sequence was found in a male donor with ankylosing spondylitis or in good health (not recorded which). The specimen sequenced was blood, either unsorted or a sorted T cell fraction (not recorded which).

This chain's CDR3 is CASVGGLYEKLFF. The DNA for the CDR3 is TGTGCCAGTGTCGGGGGACTCTATGAAAAACTGTTTTTT. The gene calls are TRBV7-9 and TRBJ1-4; possible D gene TRBD1, 5 bases. CDR3 size: 13 residues. Germline V gene data show CDR1 as SEHNR and CDR2 as FQNEAQ (reference sequence). The ends were cut back, 9 bases at V and 6 bases at J, with 14 bases in the middle.